The next 18 T cell receptor beta chains were all read from a single sample in a study of CD8 T cells in ankylosing spondylitis. TCRdb used MiXCR to reprocess the 5' RACE reads, holding one entry per CDR3 protein. The sample contains fewer than 250,000 distinct CDR3 sequences, roughly 25% of which appear only once. The sequenced material came from blood, either unsorted or a sorted T cell fraction (not recorded which). The receptors were gathered from a male donor with ankylosing spondylitis or in good health (not recorded which).

This clonotype came up many times. The chain is built from TRBV20-1 and TRBJ1-5; no definite D call. Germline lookup yields CDR1 DFQATT and CDR2 SNEGSKA (reference sequence). CDR3 length: 14 amino acids. Trimming shortened V by 5 bases and J by 11 bases, and 22 bases separated the two germline ends. CDR3: CSAGGPVQSQSQHF. CDR3 sequence (DNA): TGCAGTGCTGGTGGACCCGTACAGAGCCAGTCCCAGCATTTT.

This clonotype was counted only a few times. DNA of the CDR3: TGCGCCAGCAGCCGCATGGGAAGGGGAGGGTACAATGAGCAGTTCTTC. Residues: CASSRMGRGGYNEQFF. The chain couples TRBV4-1 to TRBJ2-1, with 7 bases that match TRBD2. Germline CDR1 is MGHRA and CDR2 is YSYEKL. The CDR3 is made up of 16 amino acids. The V gene end was trimmed by 4 bases and the J gene end by 4 bases; junction bases not matched to a gene: 10.

This clonotype was found many times. J is TRBJ2-7 and V is TRBV20-1, with D perhaps being TRBD1 or TRBD2 (5 bases each). Germline V gene data show CDR1 as DFQATT and CDR2 as SNEGSKA (reference sequence). This CDR3 is built from 13 residues. Trimming stripped 5 bases from V and 2 bases from J, with 13 bases between. The CDR3 protein is CSAAPGPTYEQYF. CDR3 coding DNA: TGCAGTGCTGCCCCGGGGCCCACCTACGAGCAGTACTTC.

The chain has TRBV20-1 and TRBJ2-1, with D hard to call. The CDR3 is 12 residues long. With 6 bases removed from V and 0 bases from J, the gap between germline ends came to 6 bases. CDR1 is DFQATT and CDR2 is SNEGSKA in the germline V gene (reference sequence). CDR3 DNA: TGCAGTGCCTTGGACTCCTACAATGAGCAGTTCTTC. Encoded protein: CSALDSYNEQFF.

This clonotype was recorded a few times. The chain has TRBV9 and TRBJ1-2, with D uncertain. The germline gives CDR1 SGDLS, CDR2 YYNGEE. The ends were cut back, 4 bases at V and 8 bases at J, with 15 bases in the middle. The CDR3 is 13 amino acids. CDR3 in DNA: TGTGCCAGCAGCCTTACCGGCTCCCGGGGCTACACCTTC. Its translation: CASSLTGSRGYTF.

This clonotype was counted at least ten times. J is TRBJ2-5 and V is TRBV7-9; D not certain. The V and J ends lost 5 bases and 7 bases respectively, with 2 bases between them. The CDR3 contains 9 residues. Looked up from germline, CDR1 is SEHNR and CDR2 is FQNEAQ (reference sequence). The CDR3 DNA sequence: TGTGCCAGCAGCGGGACCCAGTACTTC. As protein: CASSGTQYF.

This clonotype was seen repeatedly, ten times or more. V and J are TRBV12-3 or TRBV12-4 and TRBJ2-1; D is uncertain. This CDR3 is built from 13 residues. Trimming removed 7 bases at V and 4 bases at J, with 11 bases between. The CDR3 here is CASKKTRYNEQFF. For the CDR3, the DNA is TGTGCCAGCAAAAAGACTCGTTACAATGAGCAGTTCTTC.

This clonotype has a count of ten or more. The rearrangement joins TRBV3-1 to TRBJ2-3; 7 bases fit TRBD1. Unmatched junction bases numbered 8, after V lost 2 bases and J lost 6 bases. CDR1 is LGHDT, CDR2 YNNKEL, per germline (reference sequence). The CDR3 consists of 15 residues. This chain's CDR3 is CASSQTGQFSDTQYF. The CDR3, as DNA: TGTGCCAGCAGCCAAACGGGACAGTTCAGCGATACGCAGTATTTT.

This chain links TRBV20-1 with TRBJ2-7, with D perhaps matching TRBD2 (6 bases). The CDR3 consists of 11 residues. Per germline, CDR1 DFQATT and CDR2 SNEGSKA (reference sequence). V shed 5 bases and J shed 6 bases, with 11 bases lying between them. The CDR3 loop is CSAPLASEQYF. The DNA for the CDR3 is TGCAGTGCTCCACTAGCAAGCGAGCAGTACTTC.

This clonotype occurred many times. The rearrangement links TRBV5-1 to TRBJ2-1, with TRBD1 as a possible D gene (7 bases). The ends were cut back, 0 bases at V and 9 bases at J, with 19 bases in the middle. CDR3 length: 16 residues. Germline CDR1 and CDR2: SGHRS and YFSETQ. The CDR3 is CASSLGSRGEIGEQFF. The DNA for the CDR3 is TGCGCCAGCAGCTTGGGAAGCAGGGGGGAAATTGGTGAGCAGTTCTTC.

This clonotype was seen repeatedly, ten times or more. The chain joins TRBV6-1 to TRBJ2-2, with D perhaps TRBD2 (5 bases). Trimming stripped 6 bases from V and 7 bases from J, with 18 bases between. This CDR3 comprises 15 residues. Per germline, CDR1 MNHNS and CDR2 SASEGT. The CDR3 loop reads CASRPPGHTSGELFF. The DNA of the CDR3 is TGTGCCAGCAGGCCCCCGGGCCACACTAGCGGGGAGCTGTTTTTT.

There are many counts of this clonotype. The chain is built from TRBV3-1 and TRBJ2-2, with TRBD2 matching 8 bases. The CDR3 runs 14 residues. Germline trimming cut 4 bases from V and 7 bases from J; bases unmatched to any gene: 5. The germline gives CDR1 LGHDT, CDR2 YNNKEL (reference sequence). CDR3 in amino acids: CASSRGTSGGELFF. For the CDR3, the DNA is TGTGCCAGCAGCCGCGGGACTAGTGGCGGGGAGCTGTTTTTT.

This clonotype was seen at least ten times. The chain recombines TRBV6-1 with TRBJ2-4; 12 bases are a match to TRBD2. Germline V gene sequence: CDR1 MNHNS, CDR2 SASEGT. The CDR3 has 17 residues. Trimming removed 3 bases from V and 1 base from J; junction bases left unmatched: 4. The CDR3 region is CASSELAGGLAKNIQYF. The DNA of the CDR3 is TGTGCCAGCAGTGAGCTAGCGGGAGGGCTGGCCAAAAACATTCAGTACTTC.

This clonotype was recorded at least ten times. The V call is TRBV6-1, the J call TRBJ2-7; 9 bases fit TRBD2. The CDR3 totals 16 residues. Germline CDR1 and CDR2: MNHNS and SASEGT. Trimming removed 5 bases from V and 3 bases from J; junction bases left unmatched: 11. The CDR3 is CASSPQVIAGDYEQYF. The CDR3 DNA is TGTGCCAGCAGTCCTCAGGTAATAGCGGGAGACTACGAGCAGTACTTC.

This clonotype appeared many times. Written as DNA, the CDR3 is TGTGCCAGCAGTTCCCCCCGGGGACGGACCTCTGGGGCCAACGTCCTGACTTTC. Translating it yields CASSSPRGRTSGANVLTF. This rearrangement joins TRBV6-5 to TRBJ2-6, with D perhaps matching TRBD1 or TRBD2 (5 bases each). V was cut by 4 bases and J by 0 bases, with 16 bases left in between. This CDR3 has 18 amino acids. Germline-derived CDR1 and CDR2 are MNHEY and SVGAGI.

The chain joins TRBV20-1 to TRBJ2-2, with TRBD2 matching over 8 bases. J lost 3 bases, V lost 0 bases, and 9 bases had no gene match. Per germline, CDR1 DFQATT and CDR2 SNEGSKA (reference sequence). CDR3 length equals 17 residues. The CDR3 sequence is CSARDRLSGADTGELFF. CDR3 coding DNA: TGCAGTGCTAGAGACCGCCTTAGCGGGGCGGACACCGGGGAGCTGTTTTTT.

This clonotype was counted a few times. The genes are TRBV7-8 and TRBJ2-7, with 8 bases fitting TRBD2. In germline, CDR1 is SGHVS, CDR2 FQNEAQ. The V and J ends lost 1 base and 4 bases, in that order; junction bases with no gene match: 9. This CDR3 is built from 16 residues. The CDR3 sequence is CASSLGPGTREYEQYF. Here the CDR3 DNA reads TGTGCCAGCAGCTTAGGGCCCGGGACTAGAGAGTACGAGCAGTACTTC.

This chain connects TRBV20-1 to TRBJ2-5; the D gene could be TRBD1 or TRBD2 (6 bases each). The CDR3 loop spans 17 amino acids. Germline CDR1 is DFQATT and CDR2 is SNEGSKA (reference sequence). Deletions cut 6 bases from V and 2 bases from J, with 25 bases between. CDR3 in DNA: TGCAGTGCCCCCACAGGGTGGGGCGGAGGGGATCAAGAGACCCAGTACTTC. This sequence encodes CSAPTGWGGGDQETQYF.